This T cell receptor beta chain originates from a study of shared T cell receptors in the human thymus. Sequenced by immunoSEQ multiplex PCR; TCRdb stores in-frame clones only, minus some. The sample contains 63,000 or so clones, more than 90% of which appear only once. The CDR3 is 15 residues long. The germline gives CDR1 SGHDT, CDR2 YYEEEE. Trimming took 2 bases from V and 0 from J, leaving 9 bases between them. V is TRBV5-6 and J is TRBJ2-1; no clear D. The material sequenced was thymocytes. This TCR was sampled from a human donor. The CDR3 DNA reads as TGTGCCAGCAGCTTTATTCGGAGCTCCTACAATGAGCAGTTCTTC. It translates to CASSFIRSSYNEQFF. The whole variable domain, remainder taken from reference TRBV5-6 and TRBJ2-1, is DAGVTQSPTHLIKTRGQQVTLRCSPKSGHDTVSWYQQALGQGPQFIFQYYEEEERQRGNFPDRFSGHQFPNYSSELNVNALLLGDSALYLCASSFIRSSYNEQFFGPGTRLTVL.